The clone carrying this T cell receptor beta chain appeared many times. Its antigen is not known. This sample stems from a study of breast tumors, draining lymph nodes, adjacent tissues. Study-wide findings and caveats: Data only fit, rather than demonstrated, lymph node origin of most tumor T cells.

This CDR3 has 16 residues. From germline, CDR1 is MNHEY and CDR2 SVGEGT. Trimming stripped 4 bases from V and 5 bases from J, with 20 bases between. TCRdb ran MiXCR on the multiplex PCR reads and lists one entry per CDR3 protein. The sample shows fewer than 140,000 distinct CDR3 sequences, about 29% of them seen only once. Axillary draining lymph nodes of breast cancer patients supplied the node samples. J is TRBJ2-5 and V is TRBV6-2 or TRBV6-3, with TRBD1 as a possible D gene (6 bases). The receptor comes from a female donor with breast cancer. Some clones in this sample may be carry-over from other donors' samples. Sequencing was done on a sample of axillary lymph node tissue. CDR3 region: CASSSLTGRYRETQYF. The CDR3, as DNA: TGTGCCAGCAGTTCACTGACAGGACGATATAGGGAGACCCAGTACTTC.